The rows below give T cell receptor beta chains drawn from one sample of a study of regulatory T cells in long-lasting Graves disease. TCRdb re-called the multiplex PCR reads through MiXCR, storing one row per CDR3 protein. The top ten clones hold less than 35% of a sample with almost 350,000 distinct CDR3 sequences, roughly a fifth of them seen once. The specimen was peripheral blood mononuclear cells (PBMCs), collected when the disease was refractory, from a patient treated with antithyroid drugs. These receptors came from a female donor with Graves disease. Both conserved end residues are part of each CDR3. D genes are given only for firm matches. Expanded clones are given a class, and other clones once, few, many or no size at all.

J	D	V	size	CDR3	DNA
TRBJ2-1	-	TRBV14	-	CASSRLGRENEQFF	TGTGCCAGCAGCCGCCTCGGCAGGGAAAATGAGCAGTTCTTC
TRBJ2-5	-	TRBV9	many	CASSVGVAQETQYF	TGTGCCAGCAGCGTCGGAGTAGCTCAAGAGACCCAGTACTTC
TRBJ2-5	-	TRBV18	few	CASSHTYGTYQETQYF	TGTGCCAGCTCACATACCTACGGGACCTACCAAGAGACCCAGTACTTC
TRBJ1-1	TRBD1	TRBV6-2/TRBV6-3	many	CASSDYRGPRDTEAFF	TGTGCCAGCAGTGACTACAGGGGGCCCCGGGACACTGAAGCTTTCTTT
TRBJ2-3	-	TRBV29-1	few	CSVAPMYTDTQYF	TGCAGCGTTGCTCCTATGTACACAGATACGCAGTATTTT
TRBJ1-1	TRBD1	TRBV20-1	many	CSAKRQGGTEAFF	TGCAGTGCTAAGAGACAGGGTGGCACTGAAGCTTTCTTT
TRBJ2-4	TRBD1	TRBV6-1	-	CASSGGQGGNIQYF	TGTGCCAGCAGTGGCGGACAGGGTGGAAACATTCAGTACTTC
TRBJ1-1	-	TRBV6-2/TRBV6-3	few	CASLAQGGTEAFF	TGTGCCAGCCTGGCCCAGGGAGGCACTGAAGCTTTCTTT
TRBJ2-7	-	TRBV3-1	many	CASSPRGGYYEQYF	TGTGCCAGCAGCCCTCGTGGTGGGTACTACGAGCAGTACTTC
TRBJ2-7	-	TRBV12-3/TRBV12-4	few	CASSFHGSSYEQYF	TGTGCCAGCAGTTTCCACGGGAGCTCCTACGAGCAGTACTTC
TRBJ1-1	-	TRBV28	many	CASVGRLRNTEAFF	TGTGCCAGCGTAGGGCGCCTGAGGAACACTGAAGCTTTCTTT
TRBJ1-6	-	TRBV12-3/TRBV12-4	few	CASSRTASPLHF	TGTGCCAGCAGTCGGACAGCCTCACCCCTCCACTTT
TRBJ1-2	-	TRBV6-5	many	CASSYRFNYGYTF	TGTGCCAGCAGTTATAGATTTAACTATGGCTACACCTTC
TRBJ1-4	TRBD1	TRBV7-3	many	CASSSGQGIILHEKLFF	TGTGCCAGCAGCTCCGGACAGGGAATAATCCTTCATGAAAAACTGTTTTTT
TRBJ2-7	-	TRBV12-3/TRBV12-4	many	CASSPRGPYEQYF	TGTGCCAGCAGCCCCCGGGGGCCCTACGAGCAGTACTTC
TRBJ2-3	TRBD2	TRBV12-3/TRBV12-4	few	CASSFSRTLAGLPGDTQYF	TGTGCCAGCAGTTTTTCTCGGACGCTAGCGGGACTCCCCGGGGATACGCAGTATTTT
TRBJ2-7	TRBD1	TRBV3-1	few	CASSYSTGTGGYEQYF	TGTGCCAGCAGCTACTCAACCGGGACAGGGGGATACGAGCAGTACTTC
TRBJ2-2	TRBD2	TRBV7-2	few	CASSSRGGVRELFF	TGTGCCAGCAGCTCCCGGGGGGGCGTCCGGGAGCTGTTTTTT
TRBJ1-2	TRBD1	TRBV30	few	CACRGQNDYGYTF	TGTGCCTGCAGGGGGCAAAACGACTATGGCTACACCTTC
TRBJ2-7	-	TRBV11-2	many	CASSTTGSYEQYF	TGTGCCAGCAGCACTACTGGGTCCTACGAGCAGTACTTC
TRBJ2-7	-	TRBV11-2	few	CASSLWRDSYEQYF	TGTGCCAGCAGCTTATGGCGGGACTCCTACGAGCAGTACTTC
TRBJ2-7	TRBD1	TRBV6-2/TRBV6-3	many	CASSYTIGTAYEQYF	TGTGCCAGCAGTTATACAATCGGGACAGCCTACGAGCAGTACTTC
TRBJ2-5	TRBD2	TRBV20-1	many	CSARSRGREGETQYF	TGCAGTGCTAGAAGTCGTGGCCGGGAGGGAGAGACCCAGTACTTC
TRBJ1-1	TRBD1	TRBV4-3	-	CASSQEQGVGTEAFF	TGCGCCAGCAGCCAGGAACAGGGGGTTGGCACTGAAGCTTTCTTT
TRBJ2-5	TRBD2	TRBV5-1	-	CASSLPGRRETQYF	TGCGCCAGCAGCTTGCCCGGGAGGCGTGAGACCCAGTACTTC
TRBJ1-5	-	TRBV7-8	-	CASSFGVWGGNQPQHF	TGTGCCAGCAGCTTTGGGGTTTGGGGGGGCAATCAGCCCCAGCATTTT
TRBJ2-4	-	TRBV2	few	CASTRDGGNIQYF	TGTGCCAGCACACGCGACGGGGGAAACATTCAGTACTTC
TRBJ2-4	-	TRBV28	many	CASSLSGGGHKNIQYF	TGTGCCAGCAGTTTATCAGGAGGGGGGCATAAAAACATTCAGTACTTC
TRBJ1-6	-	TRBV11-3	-	CASSPASWYDNSPLHF	TGTGCCAGCAGCCCAGCATCTTGGTACGATAATTCACCCCTCCACTTT
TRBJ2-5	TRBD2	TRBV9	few	CASSEGGRADGTQYF	TGTGCCAGCAGCGAGGGCGGGAGGGCCGATGGTACCCAGTACTTC
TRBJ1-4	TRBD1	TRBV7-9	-	CASRRQGAPNEKLFF	TGTGCCAGCCGCCGGCAGGGGGCCCCTAATGAAAAACTGTTTTTT
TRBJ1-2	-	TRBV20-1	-	CSAPGLGVYGYTF	TGCAGTGCTCCGGGACTAGGGGTTTATGGCTACACCTTC
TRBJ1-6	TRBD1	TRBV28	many	CASSSAGTGVRPLHF	TGTGCCAGCAGTTCGGCCGGGACAGGGGTCCGGCCCCTCCACTTT
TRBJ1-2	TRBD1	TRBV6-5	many	CASSYRTGRNYGYTF	TGTGCCAGCAGCTACCGGACAGGGCGAAACTATGGCTACACCTTC
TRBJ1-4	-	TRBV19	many	CASSISGPSNEKLFF	TGTGCCAGTAGTATCTCGGGACCCAGTAATGAAAAACTGTTTTTT
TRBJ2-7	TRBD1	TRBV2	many	CASSEPRTGSKYEQYF	TGTGCCAGCAGTGAACCCCGGACAGGGTCTAAATACGAGCAGTACTTC
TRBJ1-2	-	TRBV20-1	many	CSARVGVSYGYTF	TGCAGTGCTAGAGTCGGTGTTAGCTATGGCTACACCTTC
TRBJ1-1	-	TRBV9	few	CASSVEGRQNTEAFF	TGTGCCAGCAGCGTAGAGGGTAGACAGAACACTGAAGCTTTCTTT
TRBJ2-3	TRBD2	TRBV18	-	CASSPPQGLAGGPQDTQYF	TGTGCCAGCTCACCCCCCCAGGGACTAGCGGGAGGGCCACAGGATACGCAGTATTTT
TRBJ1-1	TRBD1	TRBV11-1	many	CASSAYRGGTEAFF	TGTGCCAGCAGCGCGTACAGGGGCGGCACTGAAGCTTTCTTT
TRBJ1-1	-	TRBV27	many	CASSPLTGNTEAFF	TGTGCCAGCAGTCCGTTAACAGGGAACACTGAAGCTTTCTTT
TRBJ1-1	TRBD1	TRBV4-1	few	CASSQHIRDSRPSAFF	TGCGCCAGCAGCCAGCATATCCGGGACAGCAGACCGTCAGCTTTCTTT
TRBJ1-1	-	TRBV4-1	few	CASSRTGPVMNTEAFF	TGCGCCAGCAGCCGAACAGGGCCCGTGATGAACACTGAAGCTTTCTTT
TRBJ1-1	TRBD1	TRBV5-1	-	CASSYLDRGHTEAFF	TGCGCCAGCAGCTACCTGGACAGGGGGCACACTGAAGCTTTCTTT
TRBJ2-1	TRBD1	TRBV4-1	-	CASSQPQQGSEQFF	TGCGCCAGCAGCCAACCTCAACAGGGGAGTGAGCAGTTCTTC
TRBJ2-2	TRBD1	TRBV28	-	CASRQGVVAGELFF	TGTGCCAGCAGGCAGGGGGTGGTAGCCGGGGAGCTGTTTTTT
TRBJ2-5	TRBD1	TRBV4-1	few	CASSQDPGTGGQETQYF	TGCGCCAGCAGCCAAGACCCCGGGACAGGGGGCCAAGAGACCCAGTACTTC
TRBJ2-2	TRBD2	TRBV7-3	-	CASSLTAGGNTGELFF	TGTGCCAGCAGCTTAACGGCGGGGGGGAACACCGGGGAGCTGTTTTTT
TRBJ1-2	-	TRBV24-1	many	CATKTSLVLIYGYTF	TGTGCCACCAAGACAAGCCTTGTTCTTATCTATGGCTACACCTTC